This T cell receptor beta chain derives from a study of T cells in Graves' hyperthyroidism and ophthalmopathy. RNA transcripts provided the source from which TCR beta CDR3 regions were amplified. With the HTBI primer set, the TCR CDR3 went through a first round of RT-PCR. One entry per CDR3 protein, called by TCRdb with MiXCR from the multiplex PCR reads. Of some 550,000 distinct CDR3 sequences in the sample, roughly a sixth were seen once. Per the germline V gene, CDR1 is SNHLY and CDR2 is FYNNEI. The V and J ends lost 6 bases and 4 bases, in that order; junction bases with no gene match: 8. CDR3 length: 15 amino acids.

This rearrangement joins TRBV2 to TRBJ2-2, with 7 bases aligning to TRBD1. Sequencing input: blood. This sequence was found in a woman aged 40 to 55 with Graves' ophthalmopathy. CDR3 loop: CASRPRTGFTGELFF. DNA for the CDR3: TGTGCCAGCAGGCCCAGGACAGGATTCACCGGGGAGCTGTTTTTT. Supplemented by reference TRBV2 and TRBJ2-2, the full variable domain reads EPEVTQTPSHQVTQMGQEVILRCVPISNHLYFYWYRQILGQKVEFLVSFYNNEISEKSEIFDDQFSVERPDGSNFTLKIRSTKLEDSAMYFCASRPRTGFTGELFFGEGSRLTVL.